The 28 T cell receptor beta chains listed next were all sequenced from one sample in a study of T-cell reconstitution after alpha-beta-depleted transplantation in children. Researchers prepared the TCRbeta library using unique molecular identifiers, the study reports. TCRdb re-called the PCR reads through MiXCR, storing one row per CDR3 protein. The sample includes about 600,000 distinct CDR3 sequences, about 10% of them seen just once. The sequenced sample was PBMCs from the stem cell graft donor, obtained from the stem cell graft. The receptors were gathered from a human donor who donated a stem cell graft to a child with acute myeloid leukemia.

This clonotype was detected many times. The chain recombines TRBV7-9 with TRBJ1-1; D uncertain. V was cut by 1 base and J by 0 bases, with 3 bases left in between. There are 13 residues in the CDR3. Looked up from germline, CDR1 is SEHNR and CDR2 is FQNEAQ (reference sequence). The CDR3 reads CASSLEMNTEAFF. As DNA, the CDR3 is TGTGCCAGCAGCTTAGAGATGAACACTGAAGCTTTCTTT.

In its sample, this clonotype was seen a few times. The chain recombines TRBV6-1 with TRBJ2-6; tentatively, D is TRBD2 (5 bases). This CDR3 spans 13 amino acids. The ends were cut back, 7 bases at V and 4 bases at J, with 8 bases in the middle. The germline gives CDR1 MNHNS, CDR2 SASEGT. The CDR3 DNA is TGTGCCAGCAAGGAGGTGGGGGCCAACGTCCTGACTTTC. Protein: CASKEVGANVLTF.

The chain carries TRBV3-1 and TRBJ2-5, with D perhaps TRBD1 (6 bases). V was cut by 1 base and J by 4 bases, with 10 bases left in between. The V gene's germline CDR1 is LGHDT and CDR2 YNNKEL (reference sequence). The CDR3 runs 14 residues. DNA for the CDR3: TGTGCCAGCAGCCAAGCCAGGGGCTTAGAGACCCAGTACTTC. This gives the protein CASSQARGLETQYF.

The chain combines TRBV20-1 with TRBJ1-1; D gene uncertain. V was cut by 3 bases and J by 1 base, with 9 bases left in between. Germline V gene data show CDR1 as DFQATT and CDR2 as SNEGSKA (reference sequence). The CDR3 is 13 amino acids. The CDR3 region has the DNA TGCAGTGCTAGGGAGGACGGGAACACTGAAGCTTTCTTT. It is translated as CSAREDGNTEAFF.

As regards this clonotype: The CDR3 does not end in the conserved phenylalanine or tryptophan, so this is likely a read error. CDR3 nucleotides: TGTGCCAGCAAGGGTGAGAAGGTAGGGCAGTACTTG. Translating it yields CASKGEKVGQYL. The rearrangement links TRBV12-3 or TRBV12-4 to TRBJ2-7; D unclear. This CDR3 is 12 amino acids long. The V end was cut by 7 bases, the J end by 9 bases, with 16 bases between.

There are many counts of this clonotype. This chain joins TRBV30 and TRBJ2-7; the D gene is possibly TRBD1 (6 bases). The CDR3 length is 11 residues. Germline loops: CDR1 GTSNPN, CDR2 SVGIG (reference sequence). V lost 4 bases and J 2 bases, leaving 6 bases between the germline ends. CDR3 residues: CAWTGAYEQYF. CDR3 coding DNA: TGTGCCTGGACAGGGGCCTACGAGCAGTACTTC.

This clonotype is a singleton in its sample. DNA for the CDR3: TGTGCCAGGGGCCCTCGGACAGGCGCCTACGAGCAGTACTTC. Its protein is CARGPRTGAYEQYF. The chain links TRBV5-4 to TRBJ2-7, with 7 bases that match TRBD1. Germline V gene sequence: CDR1 SGHNT, CDR2 YYREEE (reference sequence). Unmatched junction bases numbered 10, after V lost 8 bases and J lost 2 bases. The CDR3 is 14 amino acids.

This clonotype was found a few times. The J gene is TRBJ2-3, the V gene TRBV7-3; no clear D gene. Germline V gene lookup returns CDR1 SGHTA and CDR2 FQGTGA. The CDR3 spans 15 residues. V was cut by 5 bases and J by 1 base, with 13 bases left in between. The CDR3 sequence: CASSPHPQGTDTQYF. In DNA form, the CDR3 reads TGTGCCAGCAGCCCCCACCCCCAAGGCACAGATACGCAGTATTTT.

Only a few counts were recorded for this clonotype. The rearrangement uses TRBV29-1 and TRBJ2-2; 10 bases map to TRBD2. Germline V lookup: CDR1 SQVTM, CDR2 ANQGSEA. There are 14 residues in the CDR3. The CDR3 DNA reads TGCAGTGTGCGGGCTAGCGGGAGAAAGGGGGAGCTGTTTTTT. Its protein is CSVRASGRKGELFF.

This sequence joins TRBV20-1 and TRBJ2-5, with 7 bases lining up with TRBD1. V shed 6 bases and J 5 bases; nucleotides not matched to a gene: 21. The germline CDR1 and CDR2 sequences are DFQATT and SNEGSKA (reference sequence). There are 17 residues in the CDR3. CDR3 in DNA: TGCAGTGCCCCAAACCCCGCCACCGGGACAGTCGGCGAGACCCAGTACTTC. Its protein product is CSAPNPATGTVGETQYF.

This clonotype was seen only a few times. The chain recombines TRBV5-6 with TRBJ2-7, with D possibly matching TRBD2 (6 bases). CDR1 SGHDT and CDR2 YYEEEE come from the germline V gene. The V end was cut by 3 bases, the J end by 5 bases, with 18 bases between. This CDR3 contains 15 residues. CDR3 nucleotides: TGTGCCAGCAGCTGGAAGGGACTTCCCACCCACGAGCAGTACTTC. It codes for CASSWKGLPTHEQYF. Based on the CDR3 plus reference TRBV5-6 and TRBJ2-7, the full variable domain is DAGVTQSPTHLIKTRGQQVTLRCSPKSGHDTVSWYQQALGQGPQFIFQYYEEEERQRGNFPDRFSGHQFPNYSSELNVNALLLGDSALYLCASSWKGLPTHEQYFGPGTRLTVT.

The chain couples TRBV25-1 to TRBJ1-4; 7 nucleotides match TRBD1. The CDR3 has 16 amino acids. The V gene end was trimmed by 2 bases and the J gene end by 8 bases; junction bases not matched to a gene: 11. CDR1 is MGHDK, CDR2 SYGVNS, per germline. The CDR3 DNA follows: TGTGCCAGCAGTGAAGGGGTAGGCAGGGGGGAAGAAAAACTGTTTTTT. Its translation: CASSEGVGRGEEKLFF.

The DNA of the CDR3 is TGTGCCAGCAGTTTAGCGGGCGGGGTCGAGGGGGCTTTCTTT. Translated, it gives CASSLAGGVEGAFF. V and J are TRBV12-3 or TRBV12-4 and TRBJ1-1; D may be TRBD1 (5 bases). V was cut by 0 bases and J by 11 bases, with 16 bases left in between. This CDR3 comprises 14 residues.

This clonotype was recorded at least ten times. The V gene is TRBV20-1, the J gene TRBJ2-7; TRBD2 matches 8 bases. The CDR3 has 12 amino acids. Trimming cost V 4 bases and J 6 bases; bases outside gene matches: 5. Germline V gene lookup returns CDR1 DFQATT and CDR2 SNEGSKA (reference sequence). The CDR3 protein is CSAKQREREQYF. CDR3 DNA sequence: TGCAGTGCTAAACAGCGGGAGCGCGAGCAGTACTTC.

This chain links TRBV27 with TRBJ2-5; a possible D gene is TRBD2 (5 bases). V was trimmed by 3 bases and J by 2 bases, leaving 16 bases between them. Germline values: CDR1 MNHEY, CDR2 SMNVEV (reference sequence). The CDR3 extends over 16 amino acids. The DNA of the CDR3 is TGTGCCAGCAGTTTCTCGCGCGGGCTGATACAAGAGACCCAGTACTTC. Residues: CASSFSRGLIQETQYF.

The V and J genes are TRBV5-1 and TRBJ1-1; D is possibly TRBD1 (6 bases). CDR1 is SGHRS and CDR2 is YFSETQ in the germline V gene. Trimming removed 0 bases at V and 0 bases at J, with 15 bases between. The CDR3 consists of 17 residues. The CDR3 protein is CASSLGGGAGMNTEAFF. Written as DNA, the CDR3 is TGCGCCAGCAGCTTGGGTGGGGGCGCAGGGATGAACACTGAAGCTTTCTTT.

This clonotype was detected a few times. The V call is TRBV7-3, the J call TRBJ2-1; D assignment may be TRBD1 or TRBD2 (5 bases each). In germline, CDR1 is SGHTA, CDR2 FQGTGA. This CDR3 region has 14 residues. V gave up 3 bases and J gave up 4 bases, with 10 bases separating them. In DNA form, the CDR3 reads TGTGCCAGCAGCTTTGGGGACCAATACAATGAGCAGTTCTTC. This sequence encodes CASSFGDQYNEQFF.

This clonotype was seen ten or more times. The chain links TRBV3-1 to TRBJ2-7; possible D gene TRBD1, 7 bases. V was clipped by 2 bases and J by 0 bases, with 11 bases between them. The CDR3 contains 15 residues. CDR1 and CDR2 (germline): LGHDT, YNNKEL (reference sequence). This CDR3 reads CASSQFRGASYEQYF. The CDR3 DNA reads as TGTGCCAGCAGCCAATTCAGGGGGGCCTCCTACGAGCAGTACTTC.

This clonotype was found many times. The CDR3 loop is CASSGSRSSYEQYF. The CDR3 DNA reads as TGTGCCAGCAGCGGTAGTCGAAGCTCCTACGAGCAGTACTTC. The rearrangement uses TRBV6-1 and TRBJ2-7; D is undetermined. Looked up from germline, CDR1 is MNHNS and CDR2 is SASEGT. This CDR3 is built from 14 residues. Trimming shortened V by 6 bases and J by 0 bases, and 12 bases separated the two germline ends.

This clonotype appeared many times. The chain joins TRBV28 to TRBJ2-1; 7 bases are shared with TRBD1. The V gene's germline CDR1 is MDHEN and CDR2 SYDVKM. The CDR3 runs to 17 residues. The junction had 12 bases not matched to a gene; V was cut back by 3 bases and J by 4 bases. CDR3 protein: CASSLFLEGAEYNEQFF. Written as DNA, the CDR3 is TGTGCCAGCAGTTTGTTCCTCGAGGGGGCTGAATACAATGAGCAGTTCTTC.

On this clonotype itself: Possible read error: a much larger clone is one base away. This chain joins TRBV12-3 or TRBV12-4 and TRBJ2-7; tentative D call: TRBD2 (5 bases). The CDR3 length is 14 residues. In DNA, the CDR3 is TGTGCCAGCAGTTTATCGGACTTAAAGTACGAGCACTACTTC. Translation: CASSLSDLKYEHYF.

The V call is TRBV28, the J call TRBJ1-1; tentative D call: TRBD1 (5 bases). This CDR3 is 16 amino acids long. The germline V gene has CDR1 MDHEN and CDR2 SYDVKM. Trimming took 3 bases from V and 3 from J, leaving 17 bases between them. The CDR3 bases are TGTGCCAGCAGTTTGTATGGGGGAACAGGATACACTGAAGCTTTCTTT. This gives the protein CASSLYGGTGYTEAFF. Together with reference TRBV28 and TRBJ1-1, the CDR3 gives the full variable domain: DVKVTQSSRYLVKRTGEKVFLECVQDMDHENMFWYRQDPGLGLRLIYFSYDVKMKEKGDIPEGYSVSREKKERFSLILESASTNQTSMYLCASSLYGGTGYTEAFFGQGTRLTVV.

This clonotype was counted at least ten times. This CDR3 reads CSADRSNEQFF. In nucleotides, the CDR3 is TGCAGCGCCGACCGGAGCAATGAGCAGTTCTTC. V gene TRBV29-1 combines with J gene TRBJ2-1; D not resolved. Germline CDR1 and CDR2: SQVTM and ANQGSEA. The CDR3 is 11 residues long. V shed 7 bases and J shed 6 bases, with 10 bases lying between them.

CDR3 in amino acids: CASSLGGEVRETQYF. The CDR3 bases are TGTGCCAGCAGCTTAGGCGGGGAAGTGCGGGAGACCCAGTACTTC. This chain uses TRBV7-3 with TRBJ2-5; a weak D match, TRBD2 (6 bases). This CDR3 is built from 15 residues. Per the germline V gene, CDR1 is SGHTA and CDR2 is FQGTGA. V lost 2 bases and J 5 bases, leaving 15 bases between the germline ends. Drawing the rest from reference TRBV7-3 and TRBJ2-5, the complete variable domain is GAGVSQTPSNKVTEKGKYVELRCDPISGHTALYWYRQSLGQGPEFLIYFQGTGAADDSGLPNDRFFAVRPEGSVSTLKIQRTERGDSAVYLCASSLGGEVRETQYFGPGTRLLVL.

This clonotype was detected a few times. This sequence joins TRBV4-3 and TRBJ2-7; 8 nucleotides align to TRBD2. Germline V gene sequence: CDR1 LGHNA, CDR2 YSLEER. Losses at the gene ends were 1 base for V and 7 bases for J; bases not matched to a gene: 9. The CDR3 loop spans 15 amino acids. The CDR3, as DNA: TGCGCCAGCAGCCAAGGGGGACTAGAGGTGGGAGAGCAGTACTTC. This codes for CASSQGGLEVGEQYF.

The V and J genes are TRBV28 and TRBJ2-7, with TRBD1 matching over 9 bases. V trimming: 10 bases; J trimming: 7 bases; junction bases outside the gene matches: 17. Per the germline V gene, CDR1 is MDHEN and CDR2 is SYDVKM. This CDR3 region has 15 residues. Here the CDR3 DNA reads TGTGCCACCAGCCGCCGCACAGGGGGCTCTGGGGAGCAGTACTTC. Amino acids: CATSRRTGGSGEQYF.

The chain employs TRBV14 and TRBJ2-1, with TRBD2 matching 9 bases. This CDR3 is built from 14 residues. Germline V gives CDR1 SGHDN, CDR2 FVKESK. V shed 4 bases, J shed 12 bases, and the junction held 10 bases outside the gene matches. In nucleotides, the CDR3 is TGTGCCAGCAGCCCGGGTAGCGGGAGACAGGGGCAGTTCTTC. Translating gives CASSPGSGRQGQFF. Variable domain in full (rest from reference TRBV14 and TRBJ2-1): EAGVTQFPSHSVIEKGQTVTLRCDPISGHDNLYWYRRVMGKEIKFLLHFVKESKQDESGMPNNRFLAERTGGTYSTLKVQPAELEDSGVYFCASSPGSGRQGQFFGPGTRLTVL.

This chain links TRBV20-1 with TRBJ2-3, with a tentative D call TRBD2 (6 bases). The CDR3 contains 13 residues. Germline V CDR1 and CDR2: DFQATT, SNEGSKA (reference sequence). The V gene lost 8 bases and the J gene lost 2 bases, with 14 bases spanning the gap. The CDR3 spells CSPKLANTDTQYF. The CDR3 DNA is TGCAGTCCGAAGCTAGCGAACACAGATACGCAGTATTTT.